This T cell receptor (beta chain) was documented in a study of cytomegalovirus exposure and HLA in healthy donors. CDR1 SGHAT and CDR2 FQNNGV come from the germline V gene. CDR3 size: 15 residues. Trimming cost V 5 bases and J 4 bases, with 18 bases left between them. General study points: When the data were analyzed later, several of the most significant clusters appeared to be linked to common viral pathogens. CMV antigen specificity was confirmed in vitro for a few CMV-associated chains.

Notes on this clone: Antigen specificity is unknown.

PCR employed 60 Vbeta and 13 Jbeta primers. Clones were sequenced by immunoSEQ multiplex PCR, and TCRdb holds only the in-frame ones, with some missing. Here the sample table reports 100,000 to 150,000 clones. The origin of this receptor is a man aged 25-45 years in good health and CMV-seronegative. This chain links TRBV11-2 with TRBJ2-7; possible D gene TRBD2, 6 bases. What was sequenced was PBMCs. CDR3 protein: CASSPGLSGVYEQYF. The CDR3 DNA follows: TGTGCCAGCAGCCCGGGACTGAGCGGAGTGTACGAGCAGTACTTC.